Presented here are 13 T cell receptor beta chains from one specimen sequenced in a study of cytomegalovirus exposure and HLA in healthy donors. Here immunoSEQ multiplex PCR was the method, and the copy in TCRdb shows in-frame clones only, minus some. The profile covers roughly 150,000 clones, with 90% to 97% appearing a single time and under 0.9% taken by the ten largest. The sequencing sample was made of PBMCs. Receptors originate from a woman younger than 30 in good health and CMV-seronegative.

This chain connects TRBV9 to TRBJ2-7, with D maybe TRBD1 (6 bases). Trimming stripped 0 bases from V and 0 bases from J, with 16 bases between. Germline V CDR1 and CDR2: SGDLS, YYNGEE. The CDR3 runs 17 residues. CDR3 DNA sequence: TGTGCCAGCAGCGTAGAGGGGGAACCTCGGAGCTCCTACGAGCAGTACTTC. This sequence encodes CASSVEGEPRSSYEQYF. Using reference TRBV9 and TRBJ2-7 for the parts outside the CDR3, the full variable domain is DSGVTQTPKHLITATGQRVTLRCSPRSGDLSVYWYQQSLDQGLQFLIQYYNGEERAKGNILERFSAQQFPDLHSELNLSSLELGDSALYFCASSVEGEPRSSYEQYFGPGTRLTVT.

V and J are TRBV4-2 and TRBJ2-5; D unclear. The V end lost 1 base, the J end lost 5 bases, and 20 bases lay between the germline ends. The length of the CDR3 is 17 residues. The V gene's germline CDR1 is LGHNA and CDR2 YNFKEQ. The CDR3 sequence is CASSQVGFRGPSETQYF. The CDR3 nucleotides are TGTGCCAGCAGCCAAGTAGGTTTCCGTGGGCCATCGGAGACCCAGTACTTC.

The V and J genes are TRBV27 and TRBJ2-7; 9 bases match TRBD1. J was trimmed by 6 bases and V by 6 bases; bases with no gene match: 15. This CDR3 region has 16 residues. The germline gives CDR1 MNHEY, CDR2 SMNVEV (reference sequence). This CDR3 is CASSQLRGQGSGEQYF. The CDR3 nucleotides read TGTGCCAGCAGCCAACTACGGGGACAGGGTTCGGGCGAGCAGTACTTC.

J is TRBJ2-5 and V is TRBV7-8; 8 nucleotides line up with TRBD1. The V segment lost 5 bases and the J segment 5 bases; nucleotides outside the gene matches: 13. This CDR3 region has 16 residues. Looked up from germline, CDR1 is SGHVS and CDR2 is FQNEAQ. CDR3 region: CASSLRGQLSLETQYF. The DNA for the CDR3 is TGTGCCAGCAGCCTCAGGGGGCAATTGAGTTTGGAGACCCAGTACTTC.

This chain connects TRBV10-3 to TRBJ2-7, with D maybe TRBD1 (6 bases). The V end was cut by 0 bases, the J end by 4 bases, with 13 bases between. This CDR3 has 15 amino acids. CDR1 is ENHRY, CDR2 SYGVKD, per germline. CDR3 coding DNA: TGTGCCATCAGTGAGTCCCCGGGACACCCGTACGAGCAGTACTTC. It specifies CAISESPGHPYEQYF.

This clone turned up a few times. The chain uses TRBV4-3 and TRBJ1-1, with TRBD1 identical over 7 bases. CDR1 LGHNA and CDR2 YSLEER come from the germline V gene. The CDR3 loop spans 15 amino acids. With 10 bases clipped from V and 3 bases from J, the junction kept 14 bases outside the gene matches. DNA of the CDR3: TGCGCCACCAGAGATAACACAGGGGAGGACACTGAAGCTTTCTTT. Its protein product is CATRDNTGEDTEAFF.

The V call is TRBV7-3, the J call TRBJ2-2, with a tentative D call TRBD1 (5 bases). CDR1 SGHTA and CDR2 FQGTGA come from the germline V gene. V was trimmed by 5 bases and J by 2 bases, leaving 9 bases between them. This CDR3 region has 14 residues. In nucleotides, the CDR3 is TGTGCCAGCAGCCCCGACAGCAACACCGGGGAGCTGTTTTTT. Its protein is CASSPDSNTGELFF.

The genes are TRBV4-3 and TRBJ1-1; D remains unclear. Per the germline V gene, CDR1 is LGHNA and CDR2 is YSLEER. V gave up 0 bases and J gave up 1 base, with 12 bases separating them. This CDR3 spans 16 amino acids. CDR3 sequence reads: CASSQDSLLANTEAFF. The CDR3 DNA reads as TGCGCCAGCAGCCAAGATTCTTTGTTGGCGAACACTGAAGCTTTCTTT.

The chain is built from TRBV7-2 and TRBJ2-7; 7 positions match TRBD2. With 1 base clipped from V and 3 bases from J, the junction kept 9 bases outside the gene matches. CDR3 length equals 16 residues. Germline V gene lookup returns CDR1 SGHTA and CDR2 FQGNSA. CDR3 protein: CASSLGGGRRVYEQYF. The CDR3 coding sequence is TGTGCCAGCAGCTTAGGGGGGGGAAGAAGGGTCTACGAGCAGTACTTC.

The rearrangement uses TRBV6-5 and TRBJ2-5, with TRBD2 matching over 8 bases. The CDR3 has 14 residues. Per the germline V gene, CDR1 is MNHEY and CDR2 is SVGAGI. The V segment lost 2 bases and the J segment 4 bases; nucleotides outside the gene matches: 3. For the CDR3, the DNA is TGTGCCAGCAGTTACGAGGCGGGGGGAGAGACCCAGTACTTC. Its translation is CASSYEAGGETQYF.

V usage is TRBV2 and J usage is TRBJ1-1; perhaps TRBD1 as D (6 bases). Trimming removed 11 bases at V and 0 bases at J, with 13 bases between. The CDR3 is 13 residues long. Per the germline V gene, CDR1 is SNHLY and CDR2 is FYNNEI. The CDR3 is CASEWTVNTEAFF. The CDR3 DNA sequence: TGTGCCTCGGAGTGGACAGTGAACACTGAAGCTTTCTTT. Variable domain in full (rest from reference TRBV2 and TRBJ1-1): EPEVTQTPSHQVTQMGQEVILRCVPISNHLYFYWYRQILGQKVEFLVSFYNNEISEKSEIFDDQFSVERPDGSNFTLKIRSTKLEDSAMYFCASEWTVNTEAFFGQGTRLTVV.

This sequence joins TRBV6-5 and TRBJ1-3; 7 nucleotides agree with TRBD1. Looked up from germline, CDR1 is MNHEY and CDR2 is SVGAGI. The CDR3 loop spans 16 amino acids. J gave up 0 bases and V 3 bases, and 5 bases lay outside the gene matches. The chain's CDR3 is CASSYGDRGSGNTIYF. The CDR3 DNA sequence: TGTGCCAGCAGTTATGGGGACAGAGGCTCTGGAAACACCATATATTTT.

The rearrangement links TRBV7-6 to TRBJ1-1; D gene unclear. Trimming cost V 0 bases and J 1 base, with 9 bases left between them. The germline V gene has CDR1 SGHVS and CDR2 FNYEAQ. The CDR3 runs to 15 residues. DNA for the CDR3: TGTGCCAGCAGCTTAGCTGGCAGGCAGAACACTGAAGCTTTCTTT. It encodes CASSLAGRQNTEAFF.